This T cell receptor (beta chain) was identified during a study of OX40 agonist ivuxolimab in advanced cancers. In the study overall: Patients' therapy was ivuxolimab, an antibody that acts as an agonist of OX40 (CD134).

A remark on this clone: What it recognizes is unknown.

Profiling relied on immunoSEQ multiplex PCR, and the TCRdb table lists in-frame clones only, not all of them. The table lists 96,000 or so clones, less than 95% of them singletons. Study findings and constraints: The authors did not determine the antigen specificity of the expanded peripheral T cells.

The junction had 7 bases not matched to a gene; V was cut back by 0 bases and J by 6 bases. CDR3 length equals 18 residues. The V gene's germline CDR1 is MGHRA and CDR2 YSYEKL. The sample was CD4+ or CD8+ T cells sorted from blood, taken in a trial of the OX40 agonist ivuxolimab. The rearrangement links TRBV4-1 to TRBJ2-1; 14 bases fit TRBD2. The TCR comes from an adult with an advanced solid tumor such as melanoma, head and neck, liver or kidney cancer. The CDR3 sequence: CASSQDPGGLAGGNEQFF. The CDR3 DNA reads TGCGCCAGCAGCCAAGACCCCGGAGGACTAGCGGGAGGCAATGAGCAGTTCTTC.